The T cell receptor beta chain under discussion was sequenced for a study of T cell responses to AZD1222 COVID-19 vaccine. Study-level background: Pooling covered second doses at about 4 or about 12 weeks. Broader study findings: There were repertoire samples only from the period after the peak T cell response.

TCRdb's table, derived via immunoSEQ multiplex PCR, lists solely in-frame clones and lacks some. The sample contains 100,000 to 150,000 clones, around 87% of which appear only once. By share, this clone ranks as medium-sized. Its target is unknown. Germline V gene lookup returns CDR1 SGHAT and CDR2 FQNNGV. The CDR3 loop spans 15 amino acids. V lost 2 bases to trimming and J lost 7 bases, with 15 bases between them. The V call is TRBV11-2, the J call TRBJ2-1; D unresolved. The TCR was taken from an adult in good health. The specimen comprised peripheral blood, sampled on day 0 of AZD1222 vaccination. Here the CDR3 reads CASSLYLSPANEQFF. The CDR3, as DNA: TGTGCCAGCAGCTTATATTTGTCTCCCGCAAATGAGCAGTTCTTC.